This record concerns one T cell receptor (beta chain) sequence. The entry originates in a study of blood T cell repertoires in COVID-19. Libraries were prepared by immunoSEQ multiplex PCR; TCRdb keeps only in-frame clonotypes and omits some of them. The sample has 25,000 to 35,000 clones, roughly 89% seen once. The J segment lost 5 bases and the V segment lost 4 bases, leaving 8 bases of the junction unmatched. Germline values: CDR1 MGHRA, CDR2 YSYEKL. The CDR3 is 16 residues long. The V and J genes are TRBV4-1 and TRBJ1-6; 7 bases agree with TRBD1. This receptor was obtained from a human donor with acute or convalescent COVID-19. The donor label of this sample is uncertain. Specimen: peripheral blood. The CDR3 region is CASSRRQGMDNSPLHF. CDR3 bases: TGCGCCAGCAGCCGCCGACAGGGTATGGATAATTCACCCCTCCACTTT.